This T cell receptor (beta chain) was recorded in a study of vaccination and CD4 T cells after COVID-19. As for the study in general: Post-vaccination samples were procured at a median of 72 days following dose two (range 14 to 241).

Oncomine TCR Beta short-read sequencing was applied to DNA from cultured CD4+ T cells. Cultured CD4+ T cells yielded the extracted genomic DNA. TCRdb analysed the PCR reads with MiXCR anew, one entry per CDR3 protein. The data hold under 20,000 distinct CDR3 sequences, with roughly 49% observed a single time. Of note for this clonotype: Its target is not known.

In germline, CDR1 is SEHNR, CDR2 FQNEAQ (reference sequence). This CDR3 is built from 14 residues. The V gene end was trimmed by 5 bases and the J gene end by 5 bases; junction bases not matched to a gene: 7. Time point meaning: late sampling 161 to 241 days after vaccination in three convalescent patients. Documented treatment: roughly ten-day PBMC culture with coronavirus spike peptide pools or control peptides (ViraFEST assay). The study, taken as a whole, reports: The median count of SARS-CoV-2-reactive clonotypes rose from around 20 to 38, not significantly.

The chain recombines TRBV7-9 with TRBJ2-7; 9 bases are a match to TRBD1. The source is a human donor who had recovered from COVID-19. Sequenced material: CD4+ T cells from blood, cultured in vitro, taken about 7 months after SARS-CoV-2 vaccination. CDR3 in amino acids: CASSTNRGPHEQYF. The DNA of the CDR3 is TGTGCCAGCAGCACGAACAGGGGGCCCCACGAGCAGTACTTC. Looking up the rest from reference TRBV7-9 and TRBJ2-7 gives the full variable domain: DTGVSQNPRHKITKRGQNVTFRCDPISEHNRLYWYRQTLGQGPEFLTYFQNEAQLEKSRLLSDRFSAERPKGSFSTLEIQRTEQGDSAMYLCASSTNRGPHEQYFGPGTRLTVT.